This record concerns one TCR beta chain sequence. What it binds is unknown. The sample originates from a study of cytomegalovirus exposure and HLA in healthy donors. Study overall: Findings of an earlier analysis included around 100 million unique TCR beta sequences from around 180 million T cells.

Both 60 Vbeta primers and 13 Jbeta primers went into the PCR. Sequenced by immunoSEQ multiplex PCR; TCRdb stores in-frame clones only, minus some. There are about 140,000 clones in the sample; around 80% occur only once, and roughly 2.4% lies in the top ten. Whole-study findings and limits: It has been reported that TCR beta sequences accurately predicted the HLA-A and HLA-B alleles of most subjects. Most TCR beta V segments were productive about 90% or about 30% of the time in an earlier analysis.

Germline V gives CDR1 SNHLY, CDR2 FYNNEI. The ends were cut back, 6 bases at V and 4 bases at J, with 4 bases in the middle. The CDR3 is made up of 10 amino acids. Input material: PBMCs. The TCR was taken from a man between 45 and 60 years old in good health and CMV-seronegative. This chain connects TRBV2 to TRBJ2-7, with D unclear. The CDR3 here is CASSLYEQYF. The CDR3, as DNA: TGTGCCAGCAGCCTGTACGAGCAGTACTTC.